This TCR beta chain is drawn from a study of cytomegalovirus exposure and HLA in healthy donors. General study points: Using the classifier, cytomegalovirus status was reportedly diagnosed with high specificity and sensitivity.

Primers included in the PCR were 60 Vbeta and 13 Jbeta primers. Clones were sequenced by immunoSEQ multiplex PCR, and TCRdb holds only the in-frame ones, with some missing. The sample shows 150,000 to 200,000 clones, about 80% of them seen only once. Though probably carrying unrecorded immune exposures, donors were nominally healthy at sampling. V dropped 4 bases and J dropped 2; count of bases not matched to a gene: 4. CDR1 and CDR2 (germline): SGHNT, YYREEE (reference sequence). This CDR3 is built from 14 residues. This clone was picked up one time. The target antigen is unknown. The sequence was collected from a woman in her 30s in good health and CMV-seronegative. The chain is built from TRBV5-4 and TRBJ2-5; TRBD2 matches 8 bases. The specimen sequenced was PBMCs. CDR3 amino acids: CASSPGLAQETQYF. CDR3 nucleotides: TGTGCCAGCAGCCCCGGACTAGCACAAGAGACCCAGTACTTC.